What follows describes a single TCR beta chain. Its antigen is unidentified. This record belongs to a study of regulatory T cells in long-lasting Graves disease. Study-wide results and caveats: There was favoring of TRBV28, TRBJ1-2 and TRBJ2-5 in persistent disease.

CDR3-region Arm-PCR and iRepertoire HTBI primers produced the TCR beta libraries. TCRdb passed the multiplex PCR reads through MiXCR, listing each CDR3 protein once. The sample records approximately 360,000 distinct CDR3 sequences, 12% being singletons. Time point described: newly diagnosed GD, antithyroid drugs for less than 3 months. The TCR library was prepared using RNA isolated from PBMCs. Per the germline V gene, CDR1 is SGHRS and CDR2 is YFSETQ. The CDR3 is 16 amino acids. Trimming cost V 1 base and J 2 bases, with 13 bases left between them. This same sample was also taken into another study, of T cells in Graves' hyperthyroidism and ophthalmopathy. As reported in that work: An absence of ophthalmopathy progression within 18 months meant stable Graves' hyperthyroidism. Most expanded thyroid clonotypes above 0.001 recurred in blood. Model predictions of ophthalmopathy came a median 6.5 months before onset.

The receptor was isolated from a young woman with Graves disease. The chain recombines TRBV5-1 with TRBJ2-1, with unresolved D. Material: peripheral blood mononuclear cells (PBMCs), obtained at new diagnosis, from a patient treated with antithyroid drugs. The CDR3 region is CASSLRAQLAYNEQFF. CDR3 nucleotides: TGCGCCAGCAGCTTGAGAGCACAACTGGCCTACAATGAGCAGTTCTTC.